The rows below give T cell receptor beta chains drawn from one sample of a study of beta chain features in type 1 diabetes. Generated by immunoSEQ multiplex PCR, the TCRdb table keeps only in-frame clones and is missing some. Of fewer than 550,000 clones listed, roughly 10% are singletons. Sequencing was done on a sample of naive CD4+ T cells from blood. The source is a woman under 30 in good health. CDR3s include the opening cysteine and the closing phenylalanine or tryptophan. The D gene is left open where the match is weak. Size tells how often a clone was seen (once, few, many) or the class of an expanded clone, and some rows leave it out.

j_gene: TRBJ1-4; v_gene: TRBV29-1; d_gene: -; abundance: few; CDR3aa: CSVAGEDEKLFF; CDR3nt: TGCAGCGTTGCAGGGGAGGATGAAAAACTGTTTTTT
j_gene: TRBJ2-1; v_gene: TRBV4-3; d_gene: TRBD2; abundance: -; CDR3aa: CASSHPRTSGYNEQFF; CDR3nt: TGCGCCAGCAGCCATCCCCGGACTAGCGGGTACAATGAGCAGTTCTTC
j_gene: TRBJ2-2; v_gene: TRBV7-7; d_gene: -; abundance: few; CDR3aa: CASSRGSGELFF; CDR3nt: TGTGCTAGCAGCCGGGGATCAGGGGAGCTGTTTTTT
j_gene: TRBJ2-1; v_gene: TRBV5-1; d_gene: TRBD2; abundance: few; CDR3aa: CASRGDSGSYNEQFF; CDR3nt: TGCGCCAGCCGGGGGGATAGCGGCTCCTACAATGAGCAGTTCTTC
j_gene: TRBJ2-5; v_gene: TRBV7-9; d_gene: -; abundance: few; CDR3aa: CASSPSSLETQYF; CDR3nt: TGTGCCAGCAGCCCTAGTTCATTGGAGACCCAGTACTTC
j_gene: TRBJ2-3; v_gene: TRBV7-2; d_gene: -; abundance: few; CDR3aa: CASSRGLTRGTDTQYF; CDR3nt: TGTGCCAGCAGCCGGGGCCTTACCCGTGGCACAGATACGCAGTATTTT
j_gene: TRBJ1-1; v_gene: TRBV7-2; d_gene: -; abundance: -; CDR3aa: CASSPARGTEAFF; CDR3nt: TGTGCCAGCAGCCCGGCGCGCGGTACTGAAGCTTTCTTT
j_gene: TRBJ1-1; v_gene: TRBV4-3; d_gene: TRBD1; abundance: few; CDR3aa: CASSQRTGGGVNTEAFF; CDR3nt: TGCGCCAGCAGCCAACGGACAGGGGGAGGGGTGAACACTGAAGCTTTCTTT
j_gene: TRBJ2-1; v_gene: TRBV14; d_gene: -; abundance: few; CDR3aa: CASSQFRTHSNEQFF; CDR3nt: TGTGCCAGCAGCCAATTCCGTACCCATTCCAATGAGCAGTTCTTC
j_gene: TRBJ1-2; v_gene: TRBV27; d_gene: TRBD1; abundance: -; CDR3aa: CASADRMSGYTF; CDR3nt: TGTGCCAGCGCGGACAGGATGTCAGGCTACACCTTC
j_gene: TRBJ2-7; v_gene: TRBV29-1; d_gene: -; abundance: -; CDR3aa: CSVGQNYEQYF; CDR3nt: TGCAGCGTTGGACAGAACTACGAGCAGTACTTC
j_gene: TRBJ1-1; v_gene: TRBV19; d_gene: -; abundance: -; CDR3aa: CASQIRSDTEAFF; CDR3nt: TGTGCCAGCCAGATCAGGAGCGACACTGAAGCTTTCTTT
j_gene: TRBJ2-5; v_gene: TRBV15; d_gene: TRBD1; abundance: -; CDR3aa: CATSRWPGQGEETQYF; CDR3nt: TGTGCCACCAGCAGATGGCCGGGGCAGGGGGAAGAGACCCAGTACTTC
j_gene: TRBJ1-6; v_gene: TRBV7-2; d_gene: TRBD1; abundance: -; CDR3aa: CASSRSGQGNSPLHF; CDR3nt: TGTGCCAGCAGCCGCTCGGGACAGGGGAATTCACCCCTCCACTTT
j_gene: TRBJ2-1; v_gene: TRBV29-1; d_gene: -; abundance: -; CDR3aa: CSVDGSSRDEQFF; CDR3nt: TGCAGCGTTGACGGGTCTAGCAGGGATGAGCAGTTCTTC
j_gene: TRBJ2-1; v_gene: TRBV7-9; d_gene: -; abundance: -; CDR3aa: CASSPREQFF; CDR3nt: TGTGCCAGCAGCCCCAGAGAGCAGTTCTTC
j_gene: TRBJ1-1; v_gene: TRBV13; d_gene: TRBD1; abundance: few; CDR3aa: CASSPGQRNTEAFF; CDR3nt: TGTGCCAGCAGCCCGGGACAGCGGAACACTGAAGCTTTCTTT
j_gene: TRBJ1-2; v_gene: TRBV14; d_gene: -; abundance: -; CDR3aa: CASSQGLKRLSYGYTF; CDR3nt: TGTGCCAGCAGCCAAGGTCTAAAGAGGTTGTCCTATGGCTACACCTTC
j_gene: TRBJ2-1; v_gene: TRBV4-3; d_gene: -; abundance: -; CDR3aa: CASSRDSRSYNEQFF; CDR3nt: TGCGCCAGCAGCCGGGACTCGCGCTCCTACAATGAGCAGTTCTTC
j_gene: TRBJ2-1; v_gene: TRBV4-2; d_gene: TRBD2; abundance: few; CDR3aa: CASSLTKPGLAEEQFF; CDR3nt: TGTGCCAGCAGCCTGACCAAACCGGGACTAGCGGAAGAGCAGTTCTTC
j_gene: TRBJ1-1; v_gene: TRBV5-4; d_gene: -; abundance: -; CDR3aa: CASSTIMGSTEAFF; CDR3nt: TGTGCCAGCAGCACTATCATGGGCAGCACTGAAGCTTTCTTT
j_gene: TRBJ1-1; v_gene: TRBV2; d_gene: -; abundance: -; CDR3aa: CASSGRNTEAFF; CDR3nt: TGTGCCAGCAGTGGCAGGAACACTGAAGCTTTCTTT
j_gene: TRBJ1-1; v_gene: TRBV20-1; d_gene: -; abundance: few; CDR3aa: CSVRDLAEAFF; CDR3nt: TGCAGTGTCCGAGACTTGGCTGAAGCTTTCTTT
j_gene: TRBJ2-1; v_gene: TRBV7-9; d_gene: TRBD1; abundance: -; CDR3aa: CASLRDSSYNEQFF; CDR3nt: TGTGCCAGCCTCCGGGACAGCTCCTACAATGAGCAGTTCTTC
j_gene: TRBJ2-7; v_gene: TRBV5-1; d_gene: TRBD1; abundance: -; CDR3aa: CASSLKGQVYEQYF; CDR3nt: TGCGCCAGCAGCTTGAAGGGACAGGTCTACGAGCAGTACTTC
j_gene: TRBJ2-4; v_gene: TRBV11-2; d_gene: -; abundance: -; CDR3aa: CASSSATVAKNIQYF; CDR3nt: TGTGCCAGCAGCTCCGCGACAGTAGCCAAAAACATTCAGTACTTC
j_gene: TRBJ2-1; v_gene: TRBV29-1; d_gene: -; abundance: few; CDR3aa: CTLGAGSYNEQFF; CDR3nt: TGCACCCTGGGCGCGGGATCCTACAATGAGCAGTTCTTC
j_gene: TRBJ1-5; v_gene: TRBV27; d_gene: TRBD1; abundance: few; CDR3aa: CASSPQRQGRQPQHF; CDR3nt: TGTGCCAGCAGTCCCCAAAGACAGGGGCGTCAGCCCCAGCATTTT
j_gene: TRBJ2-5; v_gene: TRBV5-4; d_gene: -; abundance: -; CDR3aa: CASSLAPGERETQYF; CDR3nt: TGTGCCAGCAGCTTGGCCCCGGGCGAAAGAGAGACCCAGTACTTC
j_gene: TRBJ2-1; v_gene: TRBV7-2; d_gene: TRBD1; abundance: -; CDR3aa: CASIPTRGQGDYNEQFF; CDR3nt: TGTGCCAGCATCCCCACCCGGGGACAGGGGGACTACAATGAGCAGTTCTTC
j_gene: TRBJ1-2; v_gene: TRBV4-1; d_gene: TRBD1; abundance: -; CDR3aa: CASSQSSTQGEYGYTF; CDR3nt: TGCGCCAGCAGCCAGTCTTCAACGCAGGGGGAATATGGCTACACCTTC
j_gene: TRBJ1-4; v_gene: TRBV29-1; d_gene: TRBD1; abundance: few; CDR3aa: CSVGPRGDEEKLFF; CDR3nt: TGCAGCGTTGGGCCCAGGGGGGATGAAGAAAAACTGTTTTTT
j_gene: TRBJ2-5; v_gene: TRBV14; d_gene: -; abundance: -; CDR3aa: CASSHEGGYRIQETQYF; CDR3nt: TGTGCCAGCAGCCATGAGGGTGGCTACAGAATCCAAGAGACCCAGTACTTC
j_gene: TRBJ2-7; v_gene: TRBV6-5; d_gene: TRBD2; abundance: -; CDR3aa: CASRGLDTEQYF; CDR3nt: TGTGCCAGCCGGGGACTAGACACCGAGCAGTACTTC
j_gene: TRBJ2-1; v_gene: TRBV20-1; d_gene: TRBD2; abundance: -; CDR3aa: CSAGGGNEQFF; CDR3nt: TGCAGTGCCGGCGGGGGCAATGAGCAGTTCTTC